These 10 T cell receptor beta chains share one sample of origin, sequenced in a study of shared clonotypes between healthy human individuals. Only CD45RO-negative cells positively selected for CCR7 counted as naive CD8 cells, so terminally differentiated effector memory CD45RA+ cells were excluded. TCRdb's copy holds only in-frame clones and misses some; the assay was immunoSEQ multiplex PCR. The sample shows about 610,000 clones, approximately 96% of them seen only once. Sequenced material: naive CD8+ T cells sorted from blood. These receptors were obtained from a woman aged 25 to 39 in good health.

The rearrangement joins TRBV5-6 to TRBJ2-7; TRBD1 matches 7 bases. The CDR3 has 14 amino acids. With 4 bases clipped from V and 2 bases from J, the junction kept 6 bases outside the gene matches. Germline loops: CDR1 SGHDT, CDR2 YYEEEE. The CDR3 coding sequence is TGTGCCAGCAGCCAACAGGGGAAGCCCTACGAGCAGTACTTC. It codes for CASSQQGKPYEQYF.

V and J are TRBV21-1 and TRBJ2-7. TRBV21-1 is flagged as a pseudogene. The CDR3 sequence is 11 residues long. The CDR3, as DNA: TGTGCCAGCAGCATAATTTGGGAGCAGTACTTC. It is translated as CASSIIWEQYF.

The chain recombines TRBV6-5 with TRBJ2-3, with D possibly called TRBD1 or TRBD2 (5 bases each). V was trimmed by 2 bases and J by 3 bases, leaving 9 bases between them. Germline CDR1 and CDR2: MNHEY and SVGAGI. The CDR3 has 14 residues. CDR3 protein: CASSYRGETDTQYF. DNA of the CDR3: TGTGCCAGCAGTTACAGGGGAGAGACAGATACGCAGTATTTT.

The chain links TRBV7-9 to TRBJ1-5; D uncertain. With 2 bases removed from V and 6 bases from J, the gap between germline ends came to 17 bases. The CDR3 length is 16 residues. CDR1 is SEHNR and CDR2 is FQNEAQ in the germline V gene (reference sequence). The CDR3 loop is CASSLSGSRELQPQHF. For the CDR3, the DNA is TGTGCCAGCAGCTTAAGTGGCTCAAGGGAACTTCAGCCCCAGCATTTT. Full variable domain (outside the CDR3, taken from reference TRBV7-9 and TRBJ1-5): DTGVSQNPRHKITKRGQNVTFRCDPISEHNRLYWYRQTLGQGPEFLTYFQNEAQLEKSRLLSDRFSAERPKGSFSTLEIQRTEQGDSAMYLCASSLSGSRELQPQHFGDGTRLSIL.

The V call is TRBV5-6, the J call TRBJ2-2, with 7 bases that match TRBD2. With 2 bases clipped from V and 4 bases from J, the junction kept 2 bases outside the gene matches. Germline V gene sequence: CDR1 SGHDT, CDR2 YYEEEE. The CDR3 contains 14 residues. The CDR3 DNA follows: TGTGCCAGCAGCTTACTAGCGAGCACCGGGGAGCTGTTTTTT. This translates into CASSLLASTGELFF.

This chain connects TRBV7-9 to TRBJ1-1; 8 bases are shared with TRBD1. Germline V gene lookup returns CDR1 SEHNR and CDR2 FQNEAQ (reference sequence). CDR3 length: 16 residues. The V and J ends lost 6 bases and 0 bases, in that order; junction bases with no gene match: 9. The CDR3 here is CASRSGTGPMNTEAFF. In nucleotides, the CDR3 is TGTGCCAGCAGGTCCGGGACAGGCCCGATGAACACTGAAGCTTTCTTT.

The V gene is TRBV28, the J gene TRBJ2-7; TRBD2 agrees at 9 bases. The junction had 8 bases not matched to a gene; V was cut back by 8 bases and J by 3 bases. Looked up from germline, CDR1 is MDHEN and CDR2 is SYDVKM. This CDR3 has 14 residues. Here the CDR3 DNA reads TGTGCCAGCCTGGGGCGGGAGGGCCTCTACGAGCAGTACTTC. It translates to CASLGREGLYEQYF.

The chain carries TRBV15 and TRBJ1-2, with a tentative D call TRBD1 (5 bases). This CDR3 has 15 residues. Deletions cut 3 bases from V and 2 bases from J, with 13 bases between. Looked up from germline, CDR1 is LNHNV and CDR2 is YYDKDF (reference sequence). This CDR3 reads CATSSYQDINYGYTF. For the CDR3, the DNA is TGTGCCACCAGCAGTTACCAGGACATAAACTATGGCTACACCTTC.

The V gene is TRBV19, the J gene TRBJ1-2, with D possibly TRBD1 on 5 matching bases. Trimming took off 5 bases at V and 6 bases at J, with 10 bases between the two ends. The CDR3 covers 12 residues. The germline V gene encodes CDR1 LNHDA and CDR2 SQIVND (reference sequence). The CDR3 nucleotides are TGTGCCAGTAGTGGGGGGGTTCATGGCTACACCTTC. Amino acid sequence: CASSGGVHGYTF.

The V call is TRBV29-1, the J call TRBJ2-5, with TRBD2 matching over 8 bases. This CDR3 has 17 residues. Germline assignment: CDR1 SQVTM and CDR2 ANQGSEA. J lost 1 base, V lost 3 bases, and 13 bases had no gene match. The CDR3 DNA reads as TGCAGCGTTGAGAAGGCGACCGGTCGGGGGGGCCAAGAGACCCAGTACTTC. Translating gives CSVEKATGRGGQETQYF.